The rows below give T cell receptor beta chains drawn from one sample of a study of T cell changes during pregnancy in multiple sclerosis. The protocol was immunoSEQ multiplex PCR, while the TCRdb copy is restricted to in-frame clones and leaves out a portion. The table records approximately 32,000 clones, about nine tenths of them present only once. Sequenced here: CD8+ T cells from peripheral blood mononuclear cells, sampled in the first trimester of pregnancy. The receptors originated from a female donor with multiple sclerosis, enrolled in a pregnancy study. Both conserved end residues are part of each CDR3. The D gene is left open where the match is weak. Clone sizes are given selectively: once, few, many, or a class where the clone is expanded.

j_call,clone_size,v_call,d_call,cdr3_aa,cdr3_nt
TRBJ2-1,NA,TRBV6-1,NA,CASSEGASRGYNEQFF,TGTGCCAGCAGTGAAGGGGCCTCCCGGGGTTACAATGAGCAGTTCTTC
TRBJ1-5,NA,TRBV4-2,NA,CASSQDYARGSPQGQPQHF,TGTGCCAGCAGCCAAGATTACGCCAGGGGTTCCCCTCAAGGTCAGCCCCAGCATTTT
TRBJ2-1,NA,TRBV10-3,TRBD1,CAISGTGGNNEQFF,TGTGCCATCAGTGGGACAGGGGGTAACAATGAGCAGTTCTTC
TRBJ2-3,NA,TRBV21-1,NA,CASSKVESQGGTDTQYF,TGTGCCAGCAGCAAAGTTGAGTCCCAGGGTGGCACAGATACGCAGTATTTT
TRBJ2-7,NA,TRBV7-2,NA,CASSLGASYEQYF,TGTGCCAGCAGCTTAGGAGCTTCATACGAGCAGTACTTC
TRBJ2-1,NA,TRBV19,TRBD2,CASSNPTSGRNEQFF,TGTGCCAGTAGTAACCCGACTAGCGGGCGCAATGAGCAGTTCTTC
TRBJ2-3,NA,TRBV6-5,NA,CASTTAASTDTQYF,TGTGCCAGCACTACGGCGGCTAGCACAGATACGCAGTATTTT
TRBJ2-1,NA,TRBV5-1,NA,CASSLPAASPYNEQFF,TGCGCCAGCAGCCTGCCGGCGGCTAGCCCCTACAATGAGCAGTTCTTC
TRBJ2-1,NA,TRBV29-1,NA,CSACQDGDEQFF,TGCAGCGCCTGCCAGGACGGGGATGAGCAGTTCTTC
TRBJ2-1,NA,TRBV7-6,NA,CASSFYSEQFF,TGTGCCAGCAGCTTCTACTCGGAGCAGTTCTTC
TRBJ2-1,NA,TRBV27,TRBD2,CASSLSFLLAGAYNEQFF,TGTGCCAGCAGTTTATCGTTTCTCCTAGCGGGAGCCTACAATGAGCAGTTCTTC
TRBJ1-5,NA,TRBV28,NA,CASSFWQGDDQPQHF,TGTGCCAGCAGTTTTTGGCAGGGCGATGATCAGCCCCAGCATTTT
TRBJ1-5,NA,TRBV28,TRBD1,CASSSDRGLYSNQPQHF,TGTGCCAGCAGTTCCGACAGGGGACTTTATAGCAATCAGCCCCAGCATTTT
TRBJ1-1,few,TRBV4-1,NA,CASSQRENTEAFF,TGCGCCAGCAGCCAGCGGGAGAACACTGAAGCTTTCTTT
TRBJ2-5,NA,TRBV4-3,NA,CASSQAAGETQYF,TGCGCCAGCAGCCAAGCCGCCGGGGAGACCCAGTACTTC
TRBJ1-1,NA,TRBV13,NA,CASSLEAGTITEAFF,TGTGCCAGCAGCTTAGAGGCGGGAACGATCACTGAAGCTTTCTTT
TRBJ1-5,few,TRBV19,TRBD1,CASSIRGDRGGPQHF,TGTGCCAGTAGTATAAGGGGGGACAGGGGAGGGCCCCAGCATTTT
TRBJ2-2,NA,TRBV19,TRBD1,CASSGTGGWTGELFF,TGTGCCAGTAGTGGGACAGGGGGCTGGACCGGGGAGCTGTTTTTT
TRBJ2-7,NA,TRBV7-9,NA,CASSLVAEAYEQYF,TGTGCCAGCAGCTTGGTAGCGGAAGCTTACGAGCAGTACTTC
TRBJ1-2,NA,TRBV2,NA,CASRAPGQNINYGYTF,TGTGCCAGCAGAGCCCCGGGACAAAACATAAACTATGGCTACACCTTC
TRBJ1-1,few,TRBV29-1,NA,CSVVQDTEAFF,TGCAGCGTGGTACAAGACACTGAAGCTTTCTTT
TRBJ2-7,NA,TRBV25-1,TRBD1,CASKGQGVEQYF,TGTGCCAGCAAGGGACAGGGAGTCGAGCAGTACTTC
TRBJ2-5,NA,TRBV28,NA,CASTLQTDLYQETQYF,TGTGCCAGCACCCTCCAGACAGACCTGTACCAAGAGACCCAGTACTTC
TRBJ1-1,NA,TRBV7-2,TRBD1,CASRLLRGHGEAFF,TGTGCCAGCAGACTCCTGAGGGGGCACGGTGAAGCTTTCTTT
TRBJ2-7,NA,TRBV5-1,TRBD1,CASSQGTGVHEQYF,TGCGCCAGCAGCCAAGGGACAGGGGTCCACGAGCAGTACTTC
TRBJ2-3,few,TRBV6-4,TRBD2,CASSDGTSGTDTQYF,TGTGCCAGCAGTGATGGGACTAGCGGCACAGATACGCAGTATTTT
TRBJ2-7,NA,TRBV28,TRBD2,CASSPSRGAYEQYF,TGTGCCAGCAGTCCTTCACGGGGGGCCTACGAGCAGTACTTC
TRBJ1-3,NA,TRBV21-1,NA,CASSKDGAGNTIYF,TGTGCCAGCAGCAAAGACGGGGCTGGAAACACCATATATTTT
TRBJ2-5,NA,TRBV4-2,TRBD2,CASSLTPTSGFETQYF,TGTGCCAGCAGCCTGACCCCGACTAGCGGGTTTGAGACCCAGTACTTC
TRBJ2-5,NA,TRBV29-1,NA,CSVEDGRDQLQETQYF,TGCAGCGTTGAAGACGGGCGGGACCAACTTCAAGAGACCCAGTACTTC
TRBJ2-3,few,TRBV6-1,TRBD1,CATSGTGAPDTQYF,TGTGCCACCTCCGGGACAGGGGCCCCCGATACGCAGTATTTT
TRBJ1-5,once,TRBV28,TRBD1,CASIGQDMRPQHF,TGTGCCAGCATTGGACAGGACATGAGGCCCCAGCATTTT
TRBJ2-1,NA,TRBV9,NA,CASSVGANPSYNEQFF,TGTGCCAGCAGCGTAGGAGCAAATCCCTCCTACAATGAGCAGTTCTTC
TRBJ1-2,NA,TRBV30,NA,CAWKELLFHQVNYGYTF,TGTGCCTGGAAGGAGCTCCTATTCCACCAAGTCAACTATGGCTACACCTTC
TRBJ2-7,once,TRBV11-2,TRBD2,CASSLTWEGNYEQYF,TGTGCCAGCAGCTTAACGTGGGAGGGCAACTACGAGCAGTACTTC
TRBJ1-1,NA,TRBV9,NA,CASSSGGGTEAFF,TGTGCCAGCAGCTCGGGCGGGGGGACTGAAGCTTTCTTT
TRBJ2-3,NA,TRBV10-3,TRBD2,CAISDGRADTQYF,TGTGCCATCAGTGATGGGAGGGCCGATACGCAGTATTTT
TRBJ2-2,NA,TRBV4-1,TRBD2,CASSQELAGGYTGELFF,TGCGCCAGCAGCCAAGAACTAGCGGGAGGGTACACCGGGGAGCTGTTTTTT
TRBJ2-1,few,TRBV7-9,NA,CASSRTNEQFF,TGTGCCAGCAGCCGGACTAATGAGCAGTTCTTC
TRBJ1-2,NA,TRBV4-2,NA,CASSPVETENYGYTF,TGTGCCAGCAGCCCCGTCGAGACAGAAAACTATGGCTACACCTTC
TRBJ2-1,NA,TRBV27,TRBD1,CASSPGTASSYNEQFF,TGTGCCAGCAGTCCCGGGACAGCATCCTCCTACAATGAGCAGTTCTTC
TRBJ2-5,NA,TRBV19,TRBD2,CASSIVLGASGREQETQYF,TGTGCCAGTAGTATAGTGCTGGGTGCTAGCGGGAGAGAGCAAGAGACCCAGTACTTC
TRBJ1-1,NA,TRBV19,TRBD1,CASTDRGATEAFF,TGTGCCAGTACAGACAGGGGTGCCACTGAAGCTTTCTTT
TRBJ2-5,NA,TRBV27,NA,CASSAFLEKTQYF,TGTGCCAGCAGTGCCTTCCTCGAGAAGACCCAGTACTTC
TRBJ2-7,NA,TRBV4-1,NA,CASSQIQGSYEQYF,TGCGCCAGCAGCCAGATTCAGGGCTCCTACGAGCAGTACTTC
TRBJ2-7,NA,TRBV2,TRBD1,CASRGDRESGEQYF,TGTGCCAGCAGGGGGGACAGGGAGTCGGGCGAGCAGTACTTC
TRBJ2-1,NA,TRBV14,NA,CASSQDRGTSKFF,TGTGCCAGCAGCCAAGATAGGGGGACGAGCAAGTTCTTC